The clone carrying this T cell receptor (beta chain) was counted ten times or more. Its antigen is currently unknown. The CDR3 is 12 residues long. Germline CDR1 is DFQATT and CDR2 is SNEGSKA (reference sequence). With V trimmed by 1 base and J by 7 bases, 3 bases remained unmatched. The sample originates from a study of response to subunit inactivated influenza vaccine. General study findings and limits: Seasonal influenza vaccination, on each occasion, was suggested by the authors to recruit few new T cells.

TCRdb independently ran MiXCR on the RT-PCR reads; one entry per CDR3 protein. In the table there are over 750,000 distinct CDR3 sequences, less than 25% of which are singletons. The TCR comes from a man in his forties or fifties who received an inactivated influenza vaccine. This chain connects TRBV20-1 to TRBJ2-7, with TRBD2 identical over 8 bases. The sample here was PBMCs from blood, taken about 5 days after vaccination. This chain's CDR3 is CSARAGGGEQYF. The CDR3 nucleotides read TGCAGTGCTAGAGCGGGAGGGGGGGAGCAGTACTTC.